This T cell receptor beta chain was sequenced for a study of T cell responses to AZD1222 COVID-19 vaccine. Findings and limits, study-wide: Reportedly, nearly half of unique spike TCRs recognized epitopes outside B.1.351/B.1.1.7 mutations. Only 5 or 6 individuals given AZD1222 were seropositive at baseline. A mostly white British donor set with more females was recruited, and clonal diversity was possibly underestimated. Vaccine-associated CD4 TCRs ranged over spike, dominating at 160-218 and 743-854.

TCRdb keeps only in-frame clones here, not all; method: immunoSEQ multiplex PCR. This sample yields tens of thousands of clones, of which over 80% are seen a single time; roughly 2.6% belongs to the top ten. V lost 7 bases to trimming and J lost 3 bases; unmatched junction nucleotides: 9. CDR3 size: 14 residues. Germline CDR1 SGHNT, CDR2 YYREEE (reference sequence). About this clone: Its antigen is not known.

The material sequenced was peripheral blood, taken 28 days after the second AZD1222 dose. This chain connects TRBV5-4 to TRBJ2-7; 8 bases match TRBD1. This clonotype was obtained from an adult who received the AZD1222 COVID-19 vaccine. For the CDR3, the DNA is TGTGCCAGCCGGCCACGACAGGGGAGCTACGAGCAGTACTTC. This gives the protein CASRPRQGSYEQYF.